These 15 T cell receptor beta chains share one sample of origin, sequenced in a study of cytomegalovirus exposure and HLA in healthy donors. PCR used 60 Vbeta primers and 13 Jbeta primers. The data were produced by immunoSEQ multiplex PCR, yet TCRdb's version contains in-frame clones alone and is incomplete. The repertoire holds 150,000 to 160,000 clones, with roughly 84% as singletons. The sample consisted of PBMCs. The receptors derive from a woman aged 18-29 years in good health and CMV-seronegative.

The chain recombines TRBV7-2 with TRBJ1-6; D not certain. There are 13 residues in the CDR3. The germline V gene encodes CDR1 SGHTA and CDR2 FQGNSA. Trimming shortened V by 5 bases and J by 7 bases, and 9 bases separated the two germline ends. Written as DNA, the CDR3 is TGTGCCAGCAGCCCGAGGAGGAATTCACCCCTCCACTTT. It specifies CASSPRRNSPLHF.

CDR3 sequence: CASSQGLASSYEQYF. Here the CDR3 DNA reads TGTGCCAGCAGCCAAGGACTAGCGAGCTCCTACGAGCAGTACTTC. This rearrangement joins TRBV5-8 to TRBJ2-7; 9 nucleotides match TRBD2. The CDR3 covers 15 residues. The germline CDR1 and CDR2 sequences are SGHTS and YDEGEE. J was trimmed by 0 bases and V by 4 bases; bases with no gene match: 5.

This chain uses TRBV27 with TRBJ1-5; tentative D call: TRBD1 (6 bases). The germline V gene has CDR1 MNHEY and CDR2 SMNVEV (reference sequence). The germline V and J ends were trimmed by 3 bases and 0 bases, with 9 bases remaining between them. The CDR3 sequence is 15 residues long. CDR3 DNA sequence: TGTGCCAGCAGTTTGGCAGGGGATAGCAATCAGCCCCAGCATTTT. This translates into CASSLAGDSNQPQHF.

V and J are TRBV5-1 and TRBJ2-5, with 15 positions matching TRBD2. The germline CDR1 and CDR2 sequences are SGHRS and YFSETQ. This CDR3 is built from 17 residues. The V segment lost 3 bases and the J segment 0 bases; nucleotides outside the gene matches: 3. The CDR3 here is CASSSGLAGGYQETQYF. CDR3 bases: TGCGCCAGCAGCTCTGGACTAGCGGGAGGGTACCAAGAGACCCAGTACTTC.

CDR3 DNA sequence: TGTGCCAGCAGCGTAGGGGCTAGCGGGGGTGGCTCCTACAATGAGCAGTTCTTC. Protein product: CASSVGASGGGSYNEQFF. The genes are TRBV9 and TRBJ2-1; 10 bases align to TRBD2. V was pared by 0 bases and J by 0 bases, with 6 bases of the junction left unmatched. Germline V gene sequence: CDR1 SGDLS, CDR2 YYNGEE. The CDR3 has 18 residues.

The chain combines TRBV28 with TRBJ1-1; D gene unclear. The CDR3 covers 13 residues. The germline V gene has CDR1 MDHEN and CDR2 SYDVKM. V was shortened by 5 bases and J by 1 base, with 8 bases between the two germline ends. CDR3 region: CASSPLRNTEAFF. DNA for the CDR3: TGTGCCAGCAGTCCCCTCCGGAACACTGAAGCTTTCTTT.

The chain links TRBV7-2 to TRBJ2-5, with 13 bases fitting TRBD2. The V and J ends lost 5 bases and 4 bases, in that order; junction bases with no gene match: 10. The CDR3 spans 17 residues. Germline CDR1 is SGHTA and CDR2 is FQGNSA. CDR3: CASSPTGLAGRGETQYF. The CDR3 nucleotides read TGTGCCAGCAGCCCAACGGGACTAGCGGGGCGAGGAGAGACCCAGTACTTC.

Here the CDR3 reads CASSDQVRQIYNEQFF. In DNA, the CDR3 is TGTGCCAGCAGTGATCAGGTGAGACAGATATACAATGAGCAGTTCTTC. The gene calls are TRBV25-1 and TRBJ2-1; D is possibly TRBD1 (5 bases). The CDR3 is 16 residues long. Germline V CDR1 and CDR2: MGHDK, SYGVNS. The ends were cut back, 3 bases at V and 4 bases at J, with 16 bases in the middle.

This chain links TRBV29-1 with TRBJ1-5; 7 bases line up with TRBD1. Germline V gives CDR1 SQVTM, CDR2 ANQGSEA. The ends lost 5 bases at V and 6 bases at J; junction bases unmatched: 7. This CDR3 is built from 13 residues. The CDR3 DNA reads TGCAGCGTTCTGACAGGGACTGGTCAGCCCCAGCATTTT. It encodes CSVLTGTGQPQHF.

The chain is built from TRBV4-3 and TRBJ2-2; 12 bases agree with TRBD2. The J segment lost 1 base and the V segment lost 0 bases, leaving 6 bases of the junction unmatched. This CDR3 has 19 residues. CDR1 and CDR2 (germline): LGHNA, YSLEER. CDR3 protein: CASSQEPLAGGGNTGELFF. In nucleotides, the CDR3 is TGCGCCAGCAGCCAAGAGCCCCTAGCGGGAGGGGGGAACACCGGGGAGCTGTTTTTT.

This chain joins TRBV5-1 and TRBJ2-3; TRBD2 aligns across 12 bases. V was clipped by 3 bases and J by 3 bases; unmatched bases: 2. The CDR3 is 15 residues long. The germline gives CDR1 SGHRS, CDR2 YFSETQ. The CDR3, as DNA: TGCGCCAGCAGCTGGACTAGCGGGGCGACAGATACGCAGTATTTT. The encoded protein is CASSWTSGATDTQYF.

The CDR3 DNA reads TGTGCCAGCTCGTCCGTTAACGGTGAGCAGTTCTTC. It encodes CASSSVNGEQFF. The rearrangement uses TRBV18 and TRBJ2-1; D not certain. The CDR3 is 12 residues long. CDR1 is KGHSH and CDR2 is LQKENI in the germline V gene. The V end was cut by 6 bases, the J end by 9 bases, with 12 bases between.

A single count supports this clone. CDR3 coding DNA: TGTGCCAGCAGCTCGACTAGCGGAGATACGCAGTATTTT. Translated, it gives CASSSTSGDTQYF. The chain is built from TRBV11-3 and TRBJ2-3, with 9 bases matching TRBD2. The junction had 1 base not matched to a gene; V was cut back by 4 bases and J by 5 bases. Per germline, CDR1 SGHNT and CDR2 YENEEA. The CDR3 totals 13 residues.

This clone was seen once. The V gene is TRBV7-9, the J gene TRBJ2-1; D is uncertain. With 6 bases removed from V and 0 bases from J, the gap between germline ends came to 3 bases. Per germline, CDR1 SEHNR and CDR2 FQNEAQ (reference sequence). The CDR3 spans 12 residues. The CDR3 region has the DNA TGTGCCAGCAGGAGCTCCTACAATGAGCAGTTCTTC. Residues: CASRSSYNEQFF.

The chain joins TRBV30 to TRBJ1-4; D is uncertain. Trimming cost V 8 bases and J 3 bases, with 19 bases left between them. The CDR3 has 15 residues. Per the germline V gene, CDR1 is GTSNPN and CDR2 is SVGIG (reference sequence). In DNA, the CDR3 is TGTGCCGGAGGGCTCGGAACCCGGGCTAATGAAAAACTGTTTTTT. It encodes CAGGLGTRANEKLFF.